This T cell receptor (beta chain) came from a study of T cells in Graves' hyperthyroidism and ophthalmopathy. Study outcomes and limitations: Among thyroid clonotypes expanded above 0.001, most also appeared in blood. Ophthalmopathy was identified by the model a median about seven months ahead of onset.

What was amplified from RNA transcripts were TCR beta CDR3 regions. HTBI primers were used for first-round RT-PCR of the TCR CDR3. Each CDR3 protein is one row after TCRdb ran MiXCR on the multiplex PCR reads. This table holds roughly 740,000 distinct CDR3 sequences, about 15% found once. The CDR3 contains 15 residues. CDR1 and CDR2 from the germline V gene are MDHEN and SYDVKM. Trimming took off 3 bases at V and 0 bases at J, with 12 bases between the two ends. It was considered stable Graves' hyperthyroidism when ophthalmopathy did not progress within 18 months. It was uncontrolled infection, other autoimmune disease, pregnancy or lactation that excluded patients. At least ten counts were recorded for this clonotype. Its target is not known.

The V gene is TRBV28, the J gene TRBJ2-7; D call uncertain. This clonotype was sampled from a man between 18 and 35 years old with Graves' hyperthyroidism. The sample taken for sequencing was blood. DNA for the CDR3: TGTGCCAGCAGTTTTGGGCAGGTTAGCTCCTACGAGCAGTACTTC. Translation gives CASSFGQVSSYEQYF. Variable domain in full (rest from reference TRBV28 and TRBJ2-7): DVKVTQSSRYLVKRTGEKVFLECVQDMDHENMFWYRQDPGLGLRLIYFSYDVKMKEKGDIPEGYSVSREKKERFSLILESASTNQTSMYLCASSFGQVSSYEQYFGPGTRLTVT.